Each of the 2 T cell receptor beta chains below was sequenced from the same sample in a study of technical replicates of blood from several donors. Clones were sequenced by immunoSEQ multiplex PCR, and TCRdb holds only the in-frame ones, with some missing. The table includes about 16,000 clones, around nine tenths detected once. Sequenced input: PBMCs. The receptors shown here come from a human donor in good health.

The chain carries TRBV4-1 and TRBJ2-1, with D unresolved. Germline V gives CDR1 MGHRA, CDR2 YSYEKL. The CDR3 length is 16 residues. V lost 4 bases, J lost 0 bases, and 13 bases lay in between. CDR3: CASSPQGPSSYNEQFF. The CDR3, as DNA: TGCGCCAGCAGCCCACAAGGTCCTAGCTCCTACAATGAGCAGTTCTTC.

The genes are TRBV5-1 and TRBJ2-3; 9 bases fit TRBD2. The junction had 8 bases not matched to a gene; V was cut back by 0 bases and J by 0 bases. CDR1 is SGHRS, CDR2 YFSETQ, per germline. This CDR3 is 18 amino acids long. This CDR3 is CASSLAVLTSGSTDTQYF. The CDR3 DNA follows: TGCGCCAGCAGCTTGGCCGTTTTGACTAGCGGTAGCACAGATACGCAGTATTTT.